Sequencing of this T cell receptor beta chain was carried out in a study of OX40 agonist ivuxolimab in advanced cancers. As for the study in general: Six ivuxolimab dose levels, 0.01 to 10 mg/kg, were given intravenously every 2 weeks. Dose-escalation patients were diagnosed with hepatocellular carcinoma, melanoma, renal cell cancer or head and neck cancer.

Here immunoSEQ multiplex PCR was the method, and the copy in TCRdb shows in-frame clones only, minus some. The table lists 60,000 or so clones, approximately 90% of them singletons. Comments on this clone: As yet, its antigen is unknown.

General study results and limits: The average count of expanded clones was higher among CD8+ T cells than among CD4+. Low levels of normalized T-cell clonal expansion also appeared in some nonresponders.

The CDR3 has 17 amino acids. Germline V gene sequence: CDR1 LNHDA, CDR2 SQIVND (reference sequence). The germline V and J ends were trimmed by 7 bases and 4 bases, with 25 bases remaining between them. This TCR came from an adult with an advanced solid tumor such as melanoma, head and neck, liver or kidney cancer. The chain has TRBV19 and TRBJ1-2; tentatively, D is TRBD1 (5 bases). Here the sequenced sample was CD4+ or CD8+ T cells sorted from blood, taken in a trial of the OX40 agonist ivuxolimab. CDR3 residues: CASNDGPTPTVPYGYTF. The CDR3 DNA reads as TGTGCCAGTAACGACGGTCCCACCCCGACAGTTCCCTATGGCTACACCTTC.